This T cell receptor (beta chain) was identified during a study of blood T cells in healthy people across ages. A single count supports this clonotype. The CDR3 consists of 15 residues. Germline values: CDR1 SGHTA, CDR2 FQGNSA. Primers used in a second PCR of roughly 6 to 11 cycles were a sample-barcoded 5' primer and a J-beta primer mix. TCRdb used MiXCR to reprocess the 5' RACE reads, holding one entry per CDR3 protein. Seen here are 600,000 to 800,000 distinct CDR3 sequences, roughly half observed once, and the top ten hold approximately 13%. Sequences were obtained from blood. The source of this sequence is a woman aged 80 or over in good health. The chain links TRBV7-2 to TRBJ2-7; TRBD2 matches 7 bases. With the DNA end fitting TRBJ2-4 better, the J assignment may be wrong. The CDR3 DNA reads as TGTGCCAGCAGCTCGCAATTACAAGGGAGGGACATTCAGTACTTC. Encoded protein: CASSSQLQGRDIQYF.